Shown below are 17 T cell receptor beta chains from a single sample sequenced in a study of T-cell memory formation after mild COVID-19 (dated by TCRdb to the early 2020s). The method was 5' RACE. Sequencing took place on an Illumina NovaSeq 6000. TCRdb handled the public reads itself, with Q25 trimming in fastp and clone calling in MiXCR, and kept productive beta chains. Rows are combined by CDR3 protein, so each entry shows the most common genes and DNA. The table for this sample lists 300,000 to 400,000 distinct CDR3 sequences; around 27% of them were counted only once. The ten biggest clones cover roughly 13% of the sample. Sequencing was carried out using PBMCs or a T cell subset sorted from them (not recorded which). The receptors shown here come from an adult woman who had mild COVID-19 (a few samples of this study predate the infection). The sample titles of this study are shuffled in the database, so cell type and time point are left out; the donor was told from shared clones.

The rearrangement uses TRBV7-9 and TRBJ2-7, with D tentatively TRBD1 or TRBD2 (6 bases each). V gave up 10 bases and J gave up 2 bases, with 18 bases separating them. Germline V lookup: CDR1 SEHNR, CDR2 FQNEAQ (reference sequence). The CDR3 runs to 14 residues. Here the CDR3 DNA reads TGTGCCACCCAGAGGGGGGACCACCCCTACGAGCAGTACTTC. Encoded protein: CATQRGDHPYEQYF. Full variable domain (remainder filled in from reference TRBV7-9 and TRBJ2-7): DTGVSQNPRHKITKRGQNVTFRCDPISEHNRLYWYRQTLGQGPEFLTYFQNEAQLEKSRLLSDRFSAERPKGSFSTLEIQRTEQGDSAMYLCATQRGDHPYEQYFGPGTRLTVT.

This clonotype has only a few counts. The chain links TRBV5-1 to TRBJ1-1; 7 bases fit TRBD1. This CDR3 has 15 amino acids. Germline V gene sequence: CDR1 SGHRS, CDR2 YFSETQ. Trimming took 0 bases from V and 3 from J; bases not matched to a gene: 5. The CDR3 nucleotides read TGCGCCAGCAGCTTGGGAGGGGGCTTGGACACTGAAGCTTTCTTT. It codes for CASSLGGGLDTEAFF.

There are a few counts of this clonotype. CDR3 region: CASSSNRDSGNTIYF. For the CDR3, the DNA is TGTGCCAGCAGTTCGAACAGAGACTCTGGAAACACCATATATTTT. The chain carries TRBV12-3 or TRBV12-4 and TRBJ1-3; D not certain. This CDR3 contains 15 residues. V gave up 4 bases and J gave up 0 bases, with 10 bases separating them.

The V gene is TRBV15, the J gene TRBJ2-1, with 13 bases matching TRBD2. Germline V lookup: CDR1 LNHNV, CDR2 YYDKDF (reference sequence). J was trimmed by 0 bases and V by 2 bases; bases with no gene match: 7. The length of the CDR3 is 19 residues. The chain's CDR3 is CATSRTRRTSGGSYNEQFF. CDR3 DNA: TGTGCCACCAGCAGAACGAGAAGGACTAGCGGGGGCTCCTACAATGAGCAGTTCTTC.

This clonotype has more than one count but fewer than ten. The chain uses TRBV29-1 and TRBJ2-1, with TRBD2 matching 11 bases. V lost 6 bases and J lost 10; bases outside the gene matches: 5. The CDR3 covers 12 residues. Germline lookup yields CDR1 SQVTM and CDR2 ANQGSEA. The CDR3 DNA follows: TGCAGCGTAGGGACTAGCGGTAAAGAGCAGTTCTTC. Its protein product is CSVGTSGKEQFF.

This clonotype showed up just a few times. This chain uses TRBV5-1 with TRBJ1-1, with 7 bases identical to TRBD1. The V gene end was trimmed by 4 bases and the J gene end by 6 bases; junction bases not matched to a gene: 9. CDR3 length: 14 amino acids. Germline lookup yields CDR1 SGHRS and CDR2 YFSETQ. The CDR3 nucleotides are TGCGCCAGCAGCATCGAGGTAGGGGGCGCTGAAGCTTTCTTT. Translating it yields CASSIEVGGAEAFF.

This clonotype was counted only a few times. The rearrangement joins TRBV21-1 to TRBJ2-3; the listed D gene, TRBD2, was not tested against the DNA. TRBV21-1 is marked as a pseudogene. The CDR3 spans 15 residues. CDR3 bases: TGTGCCAGCAGCAAAACCTTAGCGGGGGGACCCACGCAGTATTTT. This sequence encodes CASSKTLAGGPTQYF.

This clonotype was detected only a few times. At one boundary the junction diverges from the germline segment, which might be a read error. The chain couples TRBV6-5 to TRBJ2-3; 7 nucleotides align to TRBD2. Germline CDR1 and CDR2: MNHEY and SVGAGI. The CDR3 covers 13 residues. The CDR3 loop is CASSNSGEGTQYF. The CDR3 DNA reads as TGTGCCAGCAGTAACTCTGGGGAGGGTACGCAGTATTTT.

CDR3 nucleotide sequence: TGTGCCAGCAGCTTGGGGCCGTGGGGCAGAGGAGGAGGCTACACCTTC. Protein product: CASSLGPWGRGGGYTF. The chain has TRBV5-5 and TRBJ1-2; perhaps TRBD1 as D (5 bases). V lost 0 bases, J lost 8 bases, and 20 bases lay in between. Germline CDR1 SGHKS, CDR2 YYEKEE (reference sequence). CDR3 length: 16 amino acids.

This clonotype has only a few counts. The final CDR3 position lacks the conserved phenylalanine or tryptophan, pointing to a likely read error. Because the CDR3's place on the DNA is in doubt, the DNA is left out and the CDR3 is given as listed by TCRdb. This sequence joins TRBV12-3 or TRBV12-4 and TRBJ2-1; the DNA was not compared with TRBD2, the D call given in the table. The CDR3 sequence runs 12 residues, both termini included. CDR3 sequence reads: CASSLGWTRPYI.

This clonotype was seen only a few times. This sequence joins TRBV20-1 and TRBJ2-2; D ambiguous. Germline V gene data show CDR1 as DFQATT and CDR2 as SNEGSKA (reference sequence). Trimming shortened V by 3 bases and J by 6 bases, and 8 bases separated the two germline ends. The CDR3 is 12 residues long. The CDR3 DNA follows: TGCAGTGCTAGGGGTCTCGCCGGGGAGCTGTTTTTT. Translated, it gives CSARGLAGELFF.

This clonotype was picked up a small number of times. The V and J genes are TRBV5-1 and TRBJ2-3; possible D gene TRBD1, 6 bases. Germline CDR1 is SGHRS and CDR2 is YFSETQ. This CDR3 spans 16 amino acids. The V and J ends lost 4 bases and 2 bases respectively, with 17 bases between them. In DNA form, the CDR3 reads TGCGCCAGCAGCCGAGGACAGCGCACCTTCACAGATACGCAGTATTTT. Protein product: CASSRGQRTFTDTQYF.

Notes on this clonotype: Compared with germline, one end of the junction differs, possibly owing to a read error. V gene TRBV5-6 combines with J gene TRBJ1-6; 11 bases agree with TRBD1. The germline CDR1 and CDR2 sequences are SGHDT and YYEEEE. The CDR3 totals 18 residues. The CDR3: CASSLGTGGSSYNSPLHF. The CDR3, as DNA: TGTGCCAGCAGTTTGGGGACAGGGGGGAGCTCCTATAATTCACCCCTCCACTTT.

This clonotype was recorded a few times. V and J are TRBV25-1 and TRBJ2-5, with a possible D match to TRBD2 (6 bases). V gave up 6 bases and J gave up 4 bases, with 9 bases separating them. This CDR3 contains 12 residues. Germline CDR1 reads MGHDK; CDR2 reads SYGVNS. In DNA form, the CDR3 reads TGTGCCAGCAGGGAGGGATCAGAGACCCAGTACTTC. This gives the protein CASREGSETQYF.

J is TRBJ1-6 and V is TRBV7-9; D gene uncertain. V lost 1 base to trimming and J lost 15 bases, with 13 bases between them. From germline, CDR1 is SEHNR and CDR2 FQNEAQ (reference sequence). This CDR3 spans 13 amino acids. In DNA form, the CDR3 reads TGTGCCAGCAGCTTAGTGAGTCCACCTCTCCTCCACTTT. Translation: CASSLVSPPLLHF.

The rearrangement uses TRBV25-1 and TRBJ2-2; either TRBD1 or TRBD2 may fit D (6 bases each). V was pared by 3 bases and J by 6 bases, with 29 bases between. Germline-derived CDR1 and CDR2 are MGHDK and SYGVNS. The CDR3 is 20 residues long. CDR3 in DNA: TGTGCCAGCAGTGACCCCTCCGTGAGAACAGGGAGGCCAACCGCCGGGGAGCTGTTTTTT. Its protein product is CASSDPSVRTGRPTAGELFF.

The chain recombines TRBV12-3 or TRBV12-4 with TRBJ2-1; 11 bases line up with TRBD2. The CDR3 runs to 14 residues. Germline trimming cut 6 bases from V and 7 bases from J; bases unmatched to any gene: 5. CDR3 nucleotide sequence: TGTGCCAGCAGCACTAGCGGGAGATTGAATGAGCAGTTCTTC. It specifies CASSTSGRLNEQFF.